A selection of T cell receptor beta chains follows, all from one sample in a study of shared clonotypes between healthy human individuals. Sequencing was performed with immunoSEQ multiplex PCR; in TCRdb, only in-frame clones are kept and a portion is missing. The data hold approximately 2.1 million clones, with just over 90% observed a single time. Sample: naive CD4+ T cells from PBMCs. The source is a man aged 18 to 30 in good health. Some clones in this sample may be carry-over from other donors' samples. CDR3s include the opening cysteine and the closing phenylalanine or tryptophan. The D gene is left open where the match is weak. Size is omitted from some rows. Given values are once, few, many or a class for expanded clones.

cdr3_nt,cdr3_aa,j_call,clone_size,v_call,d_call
TGCGCCAGCAGCTTGCGTAGCGGGAGCACCTACGAGCAGTACTTC,CASSLRSGSTYEQYF,TRBJ2-7,NA,TRBV5-1,TRBD2
TGTGCCAGCAGTGGAGGGGGAATCCTATCCTACGAGCAGTACTTC,CASSGGGILSYEQYF,TRBJ2-7,NA,TRBV2,NA
TGTGCCAGCAGCCAAGGGGTGGGAGGGCCGACTTACGAGCAGTACTTC,CASSQGVGGPTYEQYF,TRBJ2-7,NA,TRBV4-2,TRBD2
TGTGCCAGCAGCCTGGGTGGGCAGTACAATGAGCAGTTCTTC,CASSLGGQYNEQFF,TRBJ2-1,once,TRBV9,NA
TGTGCCTGGAGGGTTGCAGGGTCGGGTGAGACCCAGTACTTC,CAWRVAGSGETQYF,TRBJ2-5,NA,TRBV30,NA
TGTGCCAGCAGCTTATCACGGGGGAGGGAACAGCCCCAGCATTTT,CASSLSRGREQPQHF,TRBJ1-5,NA,TRBV7-2,NA
TGTGCCAGCTCTCCTTCCTTAGCGGTGGGGAGAAATGAGCAGTTCTTC,CASSPSLAVGRNEQFF,TRBJ2-1,once,TRBV18,NA
TGTGCCAGCAGCGTAGCCGGCAATGGATACGAGCAGTACTTC,CASSVAGNGYEQYF,TRBJ2-7,NA,TRBV9,NA
TGTGCCAGCAATTCATTGGGCCCCCGCAATCAGCCCCAGCATTTT,CASNSLGPRNQPQHF,TRBJ1-5,NA,TRBV6-6,NA
TGTGCCAGCAGTTTAACCTGGACAGGGGAAGAGACCCAGTACTTC,CASSLTWTGEETQYF,TRBJ2-5,NA,TRBV2,TRBD1
TGTGCCAGCAGCTCCCAGGGGGGGTCTGGAAACACCATATATTTT,CASSSQGGSGNTIYF,TRBJ1-3,NA,TRBV11-2,TRBD1
TGTGCCAGCAGCTTCGGGACAGCACTAGGGCCGCTCTATGGCTACACCTTC,CASSFGTALGPLYGYTF,TRBJ1-2,NA,TRBV5-6,TRBD1
TGTGCCAGCAGTTTACTACCGGGCCTCGCAATGGGGGAGCAGTACTTC,CASSLLPGLAMGEQYF,TRBJ2-7,NA,TRBV28,NA
TGTGCCAGCAGCTCTCGACAGGGGGGAACTGAAGCTTTCTTT,CASSSRQGGTEAFF,TRBJ1-1,NA,TRBV7-9,TRBD1
TGTGCCAGCAGTGACTCGAAGGGCGTTAGAAACACCATATATTTT,CASSDSKGVRNTIYF,TRBJ1-3,NA,TRBV6-4,NA
TGTGCCAGCAGTTACTCGAGGGGTAACCAGCCCCAGCATTTT,CASSYSRGNQPQHF,TRBJ1-5,NA,TRBV6-5,NA
TGTGCCAGCAGCACCGGACGGGCAAGGACCCAGTACTTC,CASSTGRARTQYF,TRBJ2-5,NA,TRBV28,NA
TGTGCCTGGGACAGGGGCCTGGTTAGAGGCTACACCTTC,CAWDRGLVRGYTF,TRBJ1-2,NA,TRBV30,TRBD1
TGTGCCAGCAGCCGAGGAGGACTAGCGGGACAAGAGACCCAGTACTTC,CASSRGGLAGQETQYF,TRBJ2-5,NA,TRBV5-4,TRBD2
TGTGCCAGCAGCTCAGCAGGGGGAAGCGGCGAAAAACTGTTTTTT,CASSSAGGSGEKLFF,TRBJ1-4,NA,TRBV11-2,TRBD1
TGTGCCTTCCCCCGGGACAGGGGGCCTGACTATGGCTACACCTTC,CAFPRDRGPDYGYTF,TRBJ1-2,NA,TRBV30,TRBD1
TGTGCCAGCTCACCGACAGGGGCGGGCAATCAGCCCCAGCATTTT,CASSPTGAGNQPQHF,TRBJ1-5,NA,TRBV18,TRBD1
TGCGCCAGCAGCTTGCGCCTAGCGGGATCTTCGTCGCAGTTCTTC,CASSLRLAGSSSQFF,TRBJ2-1,NA,TRBV5-1,TRBD2
TGTGCCAGCAGCGGGGGGGCGGACTATGGCTACACCTTC,CASSGGADYGYTF,TRBJ1-2,NA,TRBV2,NA
TGTGCCAGCAGTTACCCCCTGGGACAGGATGGTGAGCAGTTCTTC,CASSYPLGQDGEQFF,TRBJ2-1,NA,TRBV6-6,TRBD1
TGTGCCAGCAGCGTAGAGGTCCCGAGGAATGAGCAGTTCTTC,CASSVEVPRNEQFF,TRBJ2-1,NA,TRBV9,NA
TGTGCCAGCACCCCGGGAGGGCTGGGCTCCTACGAGCAGTACTTC,CASTPGGLGSYEQYF,TRBJ2-7,NA,TRBV28,TRBD2
TGTGCCAGCAGCTCACCACAGGGGGCGACCCCCTTTGGTGAGCAGTACTTC,CASSSPQGATPFGEQYF,TRBJ2-7,once,TRBV7-2,TRBD1
TGTGCCAGCAGCGTATTTAAGGATCGGCCCATGAACACTGAAGCTTTCTTT,CASSVFKDRPMNTEAFF,TRBJ1-1,NA,TRBV9,NA
TGTGCCAGCAGCTTCGGGACAGGGCCCTACGAGCAGTACTTC,CASSFGTGPYEQYF,TRBJ2-7,NA,TRBV13,TRBD1
TGTGCCAGCAGCTTCCTAGGGGCTTTCTTT,CASSFLGAFF,TRBJ1-1,NA,TRBV7-2,NA
TGTGCCAGCAGTGAAGCTTTCTGGCGGACGGGGACCGGGGAGCTGTTTTTT,CASSEAFWRTGTGELFF,TRBJ2-2,NA,TRBV6-1,NA
TGCGCCAGCAGTGGACCAGGGTTCACAACTAATGAAAAACTGTTTTTT,CASSGPGFTTNEKLFF,TRBJ1-4,NA,TRBV4-3,NA
TGTGCCAGCAGCTTGGGGAGGACACAAGGGGCTTTCTTT,CASSLGRTQGAFF,TRBJ1-1,NA,TRBV5-6,NA